Below, one T cell receptor (beta chain) is given with its context. Antigen: not known. The germline V and J ends were trimmed by 5 bases and 6 bases, with 20 bases remaining between them. Germline assignment: CDR1 SEHNR and CDR2 FQNEAQ (reference sequence). The CDR3 contains 16 residues. This sample is drawn from a study of cytomegalovirus exposure and HLA in healthy donors. Study-wide findings and caveats: Available immune exposure information covered CMV serostatus only. Analysis performed later showed TCR beta chains linked to HLA being more clonally expanded than equally common others.

PCR employed 60 Vbeta and 13 Jbeta primers. Produced via immunoSEQ multiplex PCR; TCRdb's table is partial and in-frame only. This sample has 90,000 to 120,000 clones, with under 80% found just once. The chain combines TRBV7-9 with TRBJ2-1, with D maybe TRBD2 (7 bases). Sequencing input: PBMCs. This sequence was found in a middle-aged woman in good health and CMV-seropositive. DNA of the CDR3: TGTGCCAGCAGCCAACCTAGGGGGGGGAACACCAATGAGCAGTTCTTC. Protein sequence: CASSQPRGGNTNEQFF.